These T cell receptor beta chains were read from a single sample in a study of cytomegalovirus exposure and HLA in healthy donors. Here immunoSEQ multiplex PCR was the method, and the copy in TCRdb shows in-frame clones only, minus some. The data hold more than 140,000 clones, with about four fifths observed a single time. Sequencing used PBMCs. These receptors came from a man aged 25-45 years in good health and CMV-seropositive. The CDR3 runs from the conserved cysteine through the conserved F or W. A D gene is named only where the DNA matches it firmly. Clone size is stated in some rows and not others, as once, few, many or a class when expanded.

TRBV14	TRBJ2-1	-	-	CASRSTENYNEQFF	TGTGCCAGCAGATCGACTGAGAACTACAATGAGCAGTTCTTC
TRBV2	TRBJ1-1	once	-	CASSEVQENTEAFF	TGTGCCAGCAGTGAAGTACAGGAGAACACTGAAGCTTTCTTT
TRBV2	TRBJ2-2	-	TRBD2	CASRYIAGENTGELFF	TGTGCCAGCAGATATATAGCGGGAGAGAACACCGGGGAGCTGTTTTTT
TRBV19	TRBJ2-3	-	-	CASSIEGVNTDTQYF	TGTGCCAGTAGTATAGAAGGGGTAAACACAGATACGCAGTATTTT
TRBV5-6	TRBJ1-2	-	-	CASSPTPNYGYTF	TGTGCCAGCAGCCCAACACCAAACTATGGCTACACCTTC
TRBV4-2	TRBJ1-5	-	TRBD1	CASSQDPLYSQGATINQPQHF	TGTGCCAGCAGCCAAGATCCGCTCTATTCTCAGGGGGCAACAATCAATCAGCCCCAGCATTTT
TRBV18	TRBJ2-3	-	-	CASSPTGASTDTQYF	TGTGCCAGCTCACCAACGGGAGCTAGCACAGATACGCAGTATTTT
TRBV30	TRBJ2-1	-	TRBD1	CAWTTRFTGQVTYNEQFF	TGTGCCTGGACCACCCGTTTTACGGGACAGGTCACCTACAATGAGCAGTTCTTC
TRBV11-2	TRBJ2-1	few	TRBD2	CASSSLAGAFYEQFF	TGTGCCAGCAGCTCCTTAGCGGGAGCATTCTATGAGCAGTTCTTC
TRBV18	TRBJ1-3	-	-	CASSPGQISGNTIYF	TGTGCCAGCTCACCTGGACAGATCTCTGGAAACACCATATATTTT
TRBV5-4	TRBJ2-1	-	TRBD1	CASSSQGPHNEQFF	TGTGCCAGCAGCTCACAGGGGCCGCACAATGAGCAGTTCTTC
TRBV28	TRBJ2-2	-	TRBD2	CASSLAGGTGELFF	TGTGCCAGCAGTTTAGCGGGGGGTACCGGGGAGCTGTTTTTT
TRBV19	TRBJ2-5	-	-	CASSRGVQETQYF	TGTGCCAGTAGCAGGGGGGTGCAAGAGACCCAGTACTTC
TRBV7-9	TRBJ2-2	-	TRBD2	CASSLGRGVSGELFF	TGTGCCAGCAGCTTAGGACGGGGGGTGTCCGGGGAGCTGTTTTTT
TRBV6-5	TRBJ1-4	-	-	CASSSDGGPNEKLFF	TGTGCCAGCAGCTCCGACGGGGGGCCTAATGAAAAACTGTTTTTT
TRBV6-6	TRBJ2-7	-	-	CASSYTESEQYF	TGTGCCAGCAGTTACACAGAAAGCGAGCAGTACTTC
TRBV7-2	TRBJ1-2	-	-	CASRPDSNYGYTF	TGTGCCAGCAGACCGGACAGTAACTATGGCTACACCTTC
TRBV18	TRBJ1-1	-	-	CASSPVRGSAFF	TGTGCCAGCTCACCAGTTAGGGGGTCGGCTTTCTTT
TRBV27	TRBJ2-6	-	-	CASSLAAGQISGANVLTF	TGTGCCAGCAGTTTAGCCGCGGGACAGATCTCTGGGGCCAACGTCCTGACTTTC
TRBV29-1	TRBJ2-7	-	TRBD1	CSVDSAQGGGQYF	TGCAGCGTTGATTCGGCACAGGGGGGCGGTCAGTACTTC
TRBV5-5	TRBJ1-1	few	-	CASSSDTFTEAFF	TGTGCCAGCAGCTCAGACACGTTCACTGAAGCTTTCTTT
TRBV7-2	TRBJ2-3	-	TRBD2	CASSFVAGGPRSDTQYF	TGTGCCAGCAGCTTCGTAGCGGGAGGGCCACGTTCGGATACGCAGTATTTT
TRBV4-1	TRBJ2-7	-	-	CASSLRAGYEQYF	TGCGCCAGCAGCCTCCGGGCGGGATACGAGCAGTACTTC
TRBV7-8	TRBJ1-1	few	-	CASSLAWGGNTEAFF	TGTGCCAGCAGCTTAGCTTGGGGGGGGAACACTGAAGCTTTCTTT
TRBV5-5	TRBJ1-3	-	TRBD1	CASSLLRDSSGNTIYF	TGTGCCAGCAGCTTGTTGCGGGACAGCTCTGGAAACACCATATATTTT
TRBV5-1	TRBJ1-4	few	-	CASSYATGGGPNEKLFF	TGCGCCAGCAGCTACGCTACAGGTGGGGGCCCTAATGAAAAACTGTTTTTT
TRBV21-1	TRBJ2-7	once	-	CASSRAFQGYEQYF	TGTGCCAGCAGCAGAGCATTCCAGGGCTACGAGCAGTACTTC
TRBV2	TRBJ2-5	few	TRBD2	CASSESSGKETQYF	TGTGCCAGCAGTGAGTCTAGCGGGAAAGAGACCCAGTACTTC
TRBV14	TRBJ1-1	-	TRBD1	CASSHRDRVTEAFF	TGTGCCAGCAGCCATAGGGACAGGGTAACTGAAGCTTTCTTT
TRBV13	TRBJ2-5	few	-	CASSLEGETQYF	TGTGCCAGCAGCTTAGAGGGGGAGACCCAGTACTTC
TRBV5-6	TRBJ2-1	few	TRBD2	CASRLAGFYNEQFF	TGTGCCAGCAGACTAGCGGGCTTCTACAATGAGCAGTTCTTC
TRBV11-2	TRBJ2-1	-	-	CASSSLQGNEQFF	TGTGCCAGCAGCTCCCTACAGGGCAATGAGCAGTTCTTC
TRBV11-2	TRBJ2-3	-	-	CASRHFSRTDTQYF	TGTGCCAGCAGGCACTTCTCCCGCACAGATACGCAGTATTTT
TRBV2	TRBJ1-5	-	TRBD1	CASNYRGSNQPQHF	TGTGCCTCCAACTACAGGGGCAGCAATCAGCCCCAGCATTTT
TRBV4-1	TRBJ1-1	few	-	CASSQPFDTEAFF	TGCGCCAGCAGCCAACCCTTCGACACTGAAGCTTTCTTT
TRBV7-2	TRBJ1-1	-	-	CASSSQLNTEAFF	TGTGCCAGCAGCTCTCAGTTGAACACTGAAGCTTTCTTT
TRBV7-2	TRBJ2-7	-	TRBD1	CASSLVRTGSEQYF	TGTGCCAGCAGCTTAGTTAGGACAGGGTCCGAGCAGTACTTC
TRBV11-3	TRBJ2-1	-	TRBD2	CASSETPGTSGRSYNEQFF	TGTGCCAGCAGCGAAACGCCCGGGACTAGCGGGAGATCCTACAATGAGCAGTTCTTC
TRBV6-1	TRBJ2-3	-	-	CASSEPLFPDTQYF	TGTGCCAGCAGTGAACCCCTATTCCCAGATACGCAGTATTTT
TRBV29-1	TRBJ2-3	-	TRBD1	CSVRTGGASNRGTDTQYF	TGCAGCGTTCGGACAGGGGGCGCATCGAATAGAGGCACAGATACGCAGTATTTT
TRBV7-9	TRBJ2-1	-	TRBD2	CATADRAGTSGRAYNEQFF	TGTGCCACCGCGGACAGGGCTGGGACTAGCGGGAGGGCCTACAATGAGCAGTTCTTC
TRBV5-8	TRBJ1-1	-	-	CASSLVAEAFF	TGTGCCAGCAGCTTGGTCGCTGAAGCTTTCTTT
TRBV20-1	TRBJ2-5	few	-	CSATTQETQYF	TGCAGTGCTACTACCCAAGAGACCCAGTACTTC
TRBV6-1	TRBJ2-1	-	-	CASSEALESYNEQFF	TGTGCCAGCAGTGAAGCCCTAGAGTCCTACAATGAGCAGTTCTTC
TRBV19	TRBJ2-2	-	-	CASSLYTGELFF	TGTGCCAGTAGTCTGTACACCGGGGAGCTGTTTTTT
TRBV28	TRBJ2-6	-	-	CASSRTASSGANVLTF	TGTGCCAGCAGTCGGACAGCGAGCTCTGGGGCCAACGTCCTGACTTTC
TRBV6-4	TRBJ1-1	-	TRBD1	CASRLTGAAPEAFF	TGTGCCAGCAGGCTGACAGGGGCCGCCCCTGAAGCTTTCTTT
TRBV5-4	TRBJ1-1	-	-	CASSSTGNTEAFF	TGTGCCAGCAGCTCAACAGGGAACACTGAAGCTTTCTTT
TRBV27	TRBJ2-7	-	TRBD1	CASSFTGTGVYEQYF	TGTGCCAGCAGTTTCACCGGGACAGGGGTCTACGAGCAGTACTTC
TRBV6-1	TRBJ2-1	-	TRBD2	CASLQREFTNEQFF	TGTGCCAGCTTGCAGCGGGAGTTCACTAATGAGCAGTTCTTC
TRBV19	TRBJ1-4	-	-	CASSFAGAKPEKLFF	TGTGCCAGTAGTTTCGCGGGGGCCAAGCCCGAAAAACTGTTTTTT
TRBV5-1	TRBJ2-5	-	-	CASSPRVTARVEETQYF	TGCGCCAGCAGCCCGAGGGTAACAGCCCGGGTGGAGGAGACCCAGTACTTC
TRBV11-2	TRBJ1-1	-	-	CASSGTGTVNTEAFF	TGTGCCAGCAGCGGGACCGGGACTGTGAACACTGAAGCTTTCTTT
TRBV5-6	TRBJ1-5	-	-	CASSLGQGDQPQHF	TGTGCCAGCAGCTTGGGGCAGGGCGATCAGCCCCAGCATTTT
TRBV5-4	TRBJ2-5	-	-	CASKSPGETQYF	TGTGCCAGTAAATCACCGGGAGAGACCCAGTACTTC
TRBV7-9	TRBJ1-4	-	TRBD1	CASSPWTGGRDSEKLFF	TGTGCCAGCAGTCCATGGACAGGAGGAAGGGATAGTGAAAAACTGTTTTTT
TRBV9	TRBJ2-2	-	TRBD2	CASSAVAGEAGELFF	TGTGCCAGCAGCGCAGTGGCGGGGGAGGCCGGGGAGCTGTTTTTT
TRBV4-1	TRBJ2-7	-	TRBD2	CASSQRGGNSYEQYF	TGCGCCAGCAGCCAACGGGGGGGAAACTCCTACGAGCAGTACTTC
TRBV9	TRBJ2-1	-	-	CASSVATDNEQFF	TGTGCCAGCAGCGTAGCTACGGACAATGAGCAGTTCTTC